The rows below give T cell receptor beta chains drawn from one sample of a study of siplizumab effects on memory and regulatory T cells. Assay used: immunoSEQ multiplex PCR; TCRdb lists only in-frame clones, some missing. The data show about 87,000 clones, with around 89% seen just once and over 12% held by the top ten. The sample consisted of CD4+ T cells sorted from blood. The receptors come from a human donor in good health. The CDR3 runs from the conserved cysteine through the conserved F or W. A D gene is named only where the DNA matches it firmly. The listing skips clone size in some rows; elsewhere it reads once, few, many or a size class.

>TRBJ1-1|few|TRBV6-5|TRBD1
TGTGCCAGCAGTTACTCGGGACAGGGTTCTGAAGCTTTCTTT
CASSYSGQGSEAFF
>TRBJ2-4|NA|TRBV28|NA
TGTGCCAGCAGTCCACCAGGGGTCGCCAAAAACATTCAGTACTTC
CASSPPGVAKNIQYF
>TRBJ1-1|NA|TRBV7-3|NA
TGTGCCAGCAGCTTCAAAGGTGGTACTGAAGCTTTCTTT
CASSFKGGTEAFF
>TRBJ1-2|NA|TRBV6-1|TRBD1
TGTGCCAGCAGTGCCGCCGGACAGGGAGTTGGTGGCTACACCTTC
CASSAAGQGVGGYTF
>TRBJ2-7|NA|TRBV6-1|TRBD2
TGTGCCAGCAGTGAACGGGCGGGAGGGCCGTTCGAGCAGTACTTC
CASSERAGGPFEQYF
>TRBJ1-6|NA|TRBV7-2|TRBD1
TGTGCCAGCAGACGAGGACAGGGGGCCAGAGAAGTCCACTTT
CASRRGQGAREVHF
>TRBJ1-1|NA|TRBV19|TRBD1
TGTGCCAGTAGTACCAGGGACAGGGCAGTTTTGACTGAAGCTTTCTTT
CASSTRDRAVLTEAFF
>TRBJ2-2|NA|TRBV9|NA
TGTGCCAGCAGAACGAACACCGGGGAGCTGTTTTTT
CASRTNTGELFF
>TRBJ1-2|NA|TRBV9|NA
TGTGCCAGCAGCGTAGGAATGGGGGCAGGGTCTGGCTACACCTTC
CASSVGMGAGSGYTF
>TRBJ2-7|once|TRBV5-6|NA
TGTGCCAGCAGCTTGGCACCGACCTACGAGCAGTACTTC
CASSLAPTYEQYF
>TRBJ2-5|NA|TRBV6-1|NA
TGTGCCAGCCGTGGGGCTGCCCAAGAGACCCAGTACTTC
CASRGAAQETQYF
>TRBJ2-3|NA|TRBV7-9|NA
TGTGCCAGCAGCTTAACAGTCCAACGGAGAGATACGCAGTATTTT
CASSLTVQRRDTQYF
>TRBJ2-2|NA|TRBV5-4|NA
TGCGCCAGCAGCCTGACACGATCCGGGGAGCTGTTTTTT
CASSLTRSGELFF
>TRBJ2-3|NA|TRBV5-1|TRBD1
TGCGCCAGCAGCTTGTTACAGGGGGAAGGCACAGATACGCAGTATTTT
CASSLLQGEGTDTQYF
>TRBJ2-1|NA|TRBV29-1|NA
TGCAGCGTCAGGCCCCCGGGACGCAGCTCCTACAATGAGCAGTTCTTC
CSVRPPGRSSYNEQFF
>TRBJ1-2|NA|TRBV5-4|NA
TGTGCCAGCAGCTCGGCGGGTGGGTCTTTCTATGGCTACACCTTC
CASSSAGGSFYGYTF
>TRBJ2-3|once|TRBV5-1|TRBD1
TGCGCCAGCAGCTTGGCCCCGGGACAGGGCACAGCAGATACGCAGTATTTT
CASSLAPGQGTADTQYF
>TRBJ2-5|NA|TRBV7-2|NA
TGTGCCAGCAGCTTCTCGGCAGGCCAAGAGACCCAGTACTTC
CASSFSAGQETQYF
>TRBJ2-7|NA|TRBV19|TRBD2
TGTGCCAGTAGTAAGACTAGCGGGAGGGCCTCCTACGAGCAGTACTTC
CASSKTSGRASYEQYF
>TRBJ2-3|NA|TRBV10-1|NA
TGCGCCAGCAGTGAGCGATACACAGATACGCAGTATTTT
CASSERYTDTQYF
>TRBJ2-7|NA|TRBV19|NA
TGTGCCAGTAGTATCTCGAGACTAGCCTACGAGCAGTACTTC
CASSISRLAYEQYF
>TRBJ2-5|NA|TRBV18|NA
TGTGCCAGCTCACCACCGATTAGGCGGGAGACCCAGTACTTC
CASSPPIRRETQYF
>TRBJ2-2|NA|TRBV5-6|NA
TGTGCCAGCAGCCTACGTAGGTTCGCGGAGACCGGGGAGCTGTTTTTT
CASSLRRFAETGELFF
>TRBJ1-5|NA|TRBV19|NA
TGTGCCAGTAGTATTATCGGCAGGGATAGCAATCAGCCCCAGCATTTT
CASSIIGRDSNQPQHF
>TRBJ2-5|NA|TRBV28|NA
TGTGCCAGCAGTAAACAGCGGAGAATCCAAGAGACCCAGTACTTC
CASSKQRRIQETQYF
>TRBJ2-1|NA|TRBV7-9|NA
TGTGCCAGCAGCCCGGACACGAGCTCCTACAATGAGCAGTTCTTC
CASSPDTSSYNEQFF
>TRBJ2-7|NA|TRBV7-8|NA
TGTGCCAGCAGCTTAGGGGCGGCGGACACCTACGAGCAGTACTTC
CASSLGAADTYEQYF
>TRBJ2-5|NA|TRBV28|NA
TGTGCCAGCAGTTTTTGGACTAACCAAGAGACCCAGTACTTC
CASSFWTNQETQYF
>TRBJ2-3|NA|TRBV20-1|NA
TGCAGTGCTAGCTCTGCGGATACGCAGTATTTT
CSASSADTQYF
>TRBJ2-5|NA|TRBV5-4|NA
TGTGCCAGCAGCCGCGAGTCTAGAGGACAAGAGACCCAGTACTTC
CASSRESRGQETQYF
>TRBJ2-3|NA|TRBV11-2|NA
TGTGCCAGCAGCTTAGAACGCACAGATACGCAGTATTTT
CASSLERTDTQYF
>TRBJ1-2|few|TRBV6-5|NA
TGTGCCAGCAGTTACTCAGGCGGAGACTATGGTGGCTACACCTTC
CASSYSGGDYGGYTF
>TRBJ1-4|NA|TRBV5-1|NA
TGCGCCAGCAGCTTGGACGGAAATGAAAAACTGTTTTTT
CASSLDGNEKLFF
>TRBJ2-1|NA|TRBV19|TRBD1
TGTGCCAGTAGTAGACCGGGACAGGGAACTAATGAGCAGTTCTTC
CASSRPGQGTNEQFF
>TRBJ2-5|NA|TRBV14|NA
TGTGCCAGCAGCCATAGGAGGGGTTCTAGGGAGCAGTACTTC
CASSHRRGSREQYF
>TRBJ1-2|NA|TRBV7-9|NA
TGTGCCAGCAGCTTACTGACTAACTATGGCTACACCTTC
CASSLLTNYGYTF
>TRBJ2-2|NA|TRBV6-5|NA
TGTGCCAGCGTTCGTCAGCCGAACACCGGGGAGCTGTTTTTT
CASVRQPNTGELFF
>TRBJ2-6|NA|TRBV9|NA
TGTGCCAGCACCCAGACTCGAGCCTCTGGGGCCAACGTCCTGACTTTC
CASTQTRASGANVLTF
>TRBJ2-1|NA|TRBV2|TRBD2
TGTGCCAGCAGTGAAAGGGCGGGGGGCTCCTACAATGAGCAGTTCTTC
CASSERAGGSYNEQFF
>TRBJ2-2|NA|TRBV28|NA
TGTGCCAGCAGTTTCGAGGGTATCGGGGAGCTGTTTTTT
CASSFEGIGELFF
>TRBJ2-7|NA|TRBV7-8|NA
TGTGCCAGCAGCTCCAGGGTGTTGTTCGGCGAGCAGTACTTC
CASSSRVLFGEQYF
>TRBJ1-5|NA|TRBV18|NA
TGTGCCAGCTCACTCGAACAGGGTGGCAATCAGCCCCAGCATTTT
CASSLEQGGNQPQHF
>TRBJ2-7|NA|TRBV2|TRBD1
TGTGCCAGCACCCACGGGACAGGGGGTCGAATCATCACCTACGAGCAGTACTTC
CASTHGTGGRIITYEQYF
>TRBJ1-6|NA|TRBV5-1|NA
TGCGCCAGCAGCTTGGAAACGGGGAATTCACCCCTCCACTTT
CASSLETGNSPLHF
>TRBJ2-5|NA|TRBV7-3|TRBD2
TGTGCCAGCAGCTCGGGACTAGCGGGAGGGCCAGGTGTAGAGACCCAGTACTTC
CASSSGLAGGPGVETQYF
>TRBJ2-5|NA|TRBV4-2|NA
TGTGCCAGCAGCGGGACCGAATCTCAAGAGACCCAGTACTTC
CASSGTESQETQYF
>TRBJ2-3|NA|TRBV28|TRBD2
TGTGCCAGCAGTTTAGCGGGAGCAGATACGCAGTATTTT
CASSLAGADTQYF
>TRBJ2-7|NA|TRBV5-5|NA
TGTGCCAGCAGCTTGTCTGTGGGGTTCGGATCCTACGAGCAGTACTTC
CASSLSVGFGSYEQYF
>TRBJ2-3|NA|TRBV7-9|TRBD1
TGTGCCAGCAGCTTGTCGGGACAGGAGTCAGATACGCAGTATTTT
CASSLSGQESDTQYF
>TRBJ2-4|NA|TRBV10-3|TRBD2
TGTGCCATCAGTGGGGGAGGGGCGGCCAAAAACATTCAGTACTTC
CAISGGGAAKNIQYF
>TRBJ2-1|NA|TRBV28|NA
TGTGCCAGTAGGGGGGCAGGGACCCAGTTCTTC
CASRGAGTQFF
>TRBJ2-2|NA|TRBV10-3|NA
TGTGCCATCAGTTCTGAGGCGAACACCGGGGAGCTGTTTTTT
CAISSEANTGELFF
>TRBJ2-3|NA|TRBV30|TRBD2
TGTGCCTGGAGCCGGGGGACTAGCGGGAGGACCACAGATACGCAGTATTTT
CAWSRGTSGRTTDTQYF
>TRBJ2-3|NA|TRBV7-3|NA
TGTGCCAGCAGCTTAGTTGGCATTGCAGATACGCAGTATTTT
CASSLVGIADTQYF
>TRBJ2-7|few|TRBV14|TRBD2
TGTGCCAGCAGCCAAGAGCGGCTAGCGGGAGTGAACTTC
CASSQERLAGVNF